The clone carrying this T cell receptor (beta chain) showed up just a few times. Germline V gives CDR1 MNHEY, CDR2 SMNVEV (reference sequence). The V segment lost 5 bases and the J segment 6 bases; nucleotides outside the gene matches: 12. The CDR3 extends over 16 amino acids. These data belong to a study of molecular identifiers for immune sequencing clone quantification. Methods described previously were used for bulk TCR libraries, and listed TCR primers were applied. TCRdb fed the PCR reads into MiXCR, producing one record per CDR3 protein. The profile shows 300,000 to 400,000 distinct CDR3 sequences, roughly a fifth of them singletons.

The sequence derives from a human donor in good health. Some libraries in this study had Jurkat cell RNA spiked in. V is TRBV27 and J is TRBJ1-4, with TRBD1 matching over 7 bases. Sample: naive CD8+ T cells from blood, with Jurkat cell RNA spiked in. Subset defined: FACS-sorted CD8+CD4-CCR7+CD45RA+ naive T cells. CDR3 residues: CASSGRRGRGDEKLFF. CDR3 bases: TGTGCCAGCAGTGGAAGAAGGGGGCGCGGGGATGAAAAACTGTTTTTT.